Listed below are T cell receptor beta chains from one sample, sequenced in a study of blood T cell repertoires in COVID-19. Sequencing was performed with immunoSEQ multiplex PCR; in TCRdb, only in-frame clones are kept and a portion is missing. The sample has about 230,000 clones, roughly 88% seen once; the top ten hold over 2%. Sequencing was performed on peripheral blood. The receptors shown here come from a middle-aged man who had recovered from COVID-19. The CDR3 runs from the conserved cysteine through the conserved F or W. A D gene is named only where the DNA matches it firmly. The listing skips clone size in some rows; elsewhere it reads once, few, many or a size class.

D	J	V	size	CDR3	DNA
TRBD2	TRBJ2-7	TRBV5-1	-	CASSLGAGTNHEQYF	TGCGCCAGCAGCTTGGGGGCCGGGACTAACCACGAGCAGTACTTC
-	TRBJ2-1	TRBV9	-	CASSAGRTSSRTNEQFF	TGTGCCAGCAGCGCCGGACGGACATCTTCAAGGACGAATGAGCAGTTCTTC
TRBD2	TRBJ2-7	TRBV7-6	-	CASSSRVAGSYEQYF	TGTGCCAGCAGCTCGCGGGTAGCGGGATCCTACGAGCAGTACTTC
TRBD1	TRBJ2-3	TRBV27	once	CASSRDRYTDTQYF	TGTGCCAGCAGCCGGGACAGATACACAGATACGCAGTATTTT
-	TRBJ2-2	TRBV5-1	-	CASRSDSRNTGELFF	TGCGCCAGCAGATCCGACAGCCGGAACACCGGGGAGCTGTTTTTT
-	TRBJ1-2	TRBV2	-	CASSEGPRYGYTF	TGTGCCAGCAGTGAAGGGCCTCGTTATGGCTACACCTTC
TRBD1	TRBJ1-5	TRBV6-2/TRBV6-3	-	CASSLTGGNQPQHF	TGTGCCAGCAGCTTGACAGGGGGAAATCAGCCCCAGCATTTT
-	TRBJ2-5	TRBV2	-	CASSEGAIQETQYF	TGTGCCAGCAGTGAAGGGGCCATTCAAGAGACCCAGTACTTC
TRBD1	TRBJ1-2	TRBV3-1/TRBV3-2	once	CASSLFPPGQGRSF	TGTGCCAGCAGCCTGTTTCCTCCGGGACAGGGGCGATCCTTC
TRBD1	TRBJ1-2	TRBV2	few	CASSEAGTGFLHGYTF	TGTGCCAGCAGTGAGGCCGGGACAGGGTTTCTCCATGGCTACACCTTC
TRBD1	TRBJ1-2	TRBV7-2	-	CASSRDRVPYGYTF	TGTGCCAGCAGCCGGGACAGGGTACCCTATGGCTACACCTTC
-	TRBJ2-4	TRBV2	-	CASRLGSGTRNIQYF	TGTGCCAGCAGGCTGGGGAGCGGGACACGAAACATTCAGTACTTC
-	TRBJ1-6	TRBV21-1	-	CARVHRDRHNSPLHF	TGTGCCAGGGTACACAGGGACAGACATAATTCACCCCTCCACTTT
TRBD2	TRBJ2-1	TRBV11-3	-	CATYSAGGINEQFF	TGTGCCACTTACTCGGCGGGGGGGATCAATGAGCAGTTCTTC
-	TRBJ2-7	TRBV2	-	CASTPLVAAYEQYF	TGTGCCAGCACCCCACTAGTTGCCGCCTACGAGCAGTACTTC
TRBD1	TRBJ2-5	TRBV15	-	CATSRDNRGHQETQYF	TGTGCCACCAGCAGAGATAACAGGGGGCACCAAGAGACCCAGTACTTC
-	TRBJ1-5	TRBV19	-	CASSSVAGGGPYSNQPQHF	TGTGCCAGTAGCTCAGTTGCCGGGGGGGGGCCCTATAGCAATCAGCCCCAGCATTTT
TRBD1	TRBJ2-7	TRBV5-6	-	CASSFRGPSYEQYF	TGTGCCAGCAGCTTCAGGGGGCCCTCCTACGAGCAGTACTTC
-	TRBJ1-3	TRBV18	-	CASSPGAGGNTIYF	TGTGCCAGCTCACCGGGGGCCGGCGGGAACACCATATATTTT
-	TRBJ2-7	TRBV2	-	CASSEFSYEQYF	TGTGCCAGCAGTGAATTCAGCTACGAGCAGTACTTC
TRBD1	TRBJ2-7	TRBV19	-	CASSIKRTGAGEQYF	TGTGCCAGTAGTATAAAGCGGACAGGGGCGGGCGAGCAGTACTTC
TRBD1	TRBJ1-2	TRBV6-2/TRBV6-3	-	CASSSTGTGAYGYTF	TGTGCCAGCAGTTCCACCGGGACAGGGGCTTATGGCTACACCTTC
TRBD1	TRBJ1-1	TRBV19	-	CASTYIGTGLNTEAFF	TGTGCCAGTACCTACATAGGGACAGGATTGAACACTGAAGCTTTCTTT
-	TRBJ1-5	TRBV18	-	CASSPGGRKWPQHF	TGTGCCAGCTCACCAGGGGGCAGAAAATGGCCCCAGCATTTT
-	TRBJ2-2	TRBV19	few	CASTPGRLLWEANTGELFF	TGTGCCAGTACTCCGGGACGGCTACTGTGGGAGGCGAACACCGGGGAGCTGTTTTTT
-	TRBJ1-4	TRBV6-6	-	CASSFGLAAPRATNEKLFF	TGTGCCAGCAGCTTTGGTCTTGCCGCCCCACGGGCAACTAATGAAAAACTGTTTTTT
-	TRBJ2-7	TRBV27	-	CASSSSRGYEQYF	TGTGCCAGCAGTTCATCCAGGGGTTACGAGCAGTACTTC
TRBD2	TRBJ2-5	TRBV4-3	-	CASSQDFIRRGQETQYF	TGCGCCAGCAGCCAAGATTTCATCCGGCGGGGGCAAGAGACCCAGTACTTC
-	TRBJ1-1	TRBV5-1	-	CASSLLDTNTEAFF	TGCGCCAGCAGCTTGTTGGACACCAACACTGAAGCTTTCTTT
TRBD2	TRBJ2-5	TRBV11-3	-	CASSLEGLAGGETQYF	TGTGCCAGCAGCTTAGAAGGACTAGCGGGGGGGGAGACCCAGTACTTC
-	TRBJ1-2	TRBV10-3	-	CAVLGEGWSYGYTF	TGTGCCGTCCTAGGTGAGGGTTGGTCTTACGGCTACACCTTC
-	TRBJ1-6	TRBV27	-	CASGPGFGNSPLHF	TGTGCCAGCGGACCAGGGTTTGGTAATTCACCCCTCCACTTT